This entry describes one TCR beta chain. Its antigen is not known. This entry belongs to a study of tumour-infiltrating T cells in Burkitt lymphoma. Study background: All epidemiological Burkitt lymphoma subtypes were represented in the cohort. Repertoire clonality predicted overall and progression-free survival.

Measured with immunoSEQ multiplex PCR; TCRdb has only the in-frame clones, and not every one. The sample holds about 2,500 clones, about 14% seen once. Germline values: CDR1 SGHRS, CDR2 YFSETQ. V lost 3 bases to trimming and J lost 2 bases; unmatched junction nucleotides: 6. This CDR3 spans 15 amino acids. Study findings and constraints: Several public clonotypes were shared across many Burkitt lymphoma patients.

The sequenced material came from tumor tissue. The chain recombines TRBV5-1 with TRBJ2-7; 9 bases fit TRBD1. This sequence originates from a human donor with Burkitt lymphoma. The CDR3 nucleotides read TGCGCCAGCAGCTCGGGGACAGGGCCAACCTACGAGCAGTACTTC. Encoded protein: CASSSGTGPTYEQYF.